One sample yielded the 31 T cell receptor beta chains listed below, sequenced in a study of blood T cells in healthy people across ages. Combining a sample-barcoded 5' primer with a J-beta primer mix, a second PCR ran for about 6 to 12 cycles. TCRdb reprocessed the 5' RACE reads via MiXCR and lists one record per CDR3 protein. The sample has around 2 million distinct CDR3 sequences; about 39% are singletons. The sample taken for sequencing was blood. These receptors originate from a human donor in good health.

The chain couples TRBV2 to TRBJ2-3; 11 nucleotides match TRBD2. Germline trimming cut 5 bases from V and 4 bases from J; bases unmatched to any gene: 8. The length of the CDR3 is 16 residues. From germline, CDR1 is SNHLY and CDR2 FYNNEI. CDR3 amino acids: CASSPTSGGGADTQYF. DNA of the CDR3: TGTGCCAGCAGTCCTACTAGCGGGGGTGGAGCAGATACGCAGTATTTT. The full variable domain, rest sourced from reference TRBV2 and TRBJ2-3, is EPEVTQTPSHQVTQMGQEVILRCVPISNHLYFYWYRQILGQKVEFLVSFYNNEISEKSEIFDDQFSVERPDGSNFTLKIRSTKLEDSAMYFCASSPTSGGGADTQYFGPGTRLTVL.

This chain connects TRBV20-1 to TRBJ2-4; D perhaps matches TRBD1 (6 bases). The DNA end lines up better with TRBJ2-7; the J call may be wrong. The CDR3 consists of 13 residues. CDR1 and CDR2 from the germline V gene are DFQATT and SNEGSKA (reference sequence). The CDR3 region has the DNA TGCAGTGCGGCACGGGACACCTCCTACGAGCAGTACTTC. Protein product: CSAARDTSYEQYF.

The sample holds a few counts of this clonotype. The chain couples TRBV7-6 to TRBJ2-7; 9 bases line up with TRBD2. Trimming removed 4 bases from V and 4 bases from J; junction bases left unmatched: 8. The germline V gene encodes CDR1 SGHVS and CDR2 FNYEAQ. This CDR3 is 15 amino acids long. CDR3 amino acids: CASSSLAGRLYEQYF. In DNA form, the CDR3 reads TGTGCCAGCAGCTCTCTAGCGGGGCGACTTTACGAGCAGTACTTC.

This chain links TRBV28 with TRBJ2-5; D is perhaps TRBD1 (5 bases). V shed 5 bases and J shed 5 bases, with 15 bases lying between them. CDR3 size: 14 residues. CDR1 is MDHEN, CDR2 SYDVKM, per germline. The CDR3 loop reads CASSPYVTEETQYF. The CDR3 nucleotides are TGTGCCAGCAGTCCTTATGTGACAGAGGAGACCCAGTACTTC.

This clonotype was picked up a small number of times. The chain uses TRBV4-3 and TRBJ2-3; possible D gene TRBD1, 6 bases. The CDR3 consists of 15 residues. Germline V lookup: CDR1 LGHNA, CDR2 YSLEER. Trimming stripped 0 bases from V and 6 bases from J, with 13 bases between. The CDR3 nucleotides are TGCGCCAGCAGCCAAGATCATGTGGGGGCCGATACGCAGTATTTT. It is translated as CASSQDHVGADTQYF.

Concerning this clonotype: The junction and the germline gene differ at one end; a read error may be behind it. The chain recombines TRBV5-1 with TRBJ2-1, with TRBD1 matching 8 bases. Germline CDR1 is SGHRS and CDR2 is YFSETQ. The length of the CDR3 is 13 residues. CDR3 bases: TGCACCAGCAGCACTGGACAGGGCCGCGAGCAGTTCTTC. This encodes CTSSTGQGREQFF.

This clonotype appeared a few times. The CDR3 nucleotides read TGTGCCACCAGCAGCGGGGGACAGGGAAATCAGCCCCAGCATTTT. This sequence encodes CATSSGGQGNQPQHF. The chain employs TRBV15 and TRBJ1-5; 9 positions agree with TRBD1. With V trimmed by 3 bases and J by 4 bases, 4 bases remained unmatched. This CDR3 contains 15 residues. Germline loops: CDR1 LNHNV, CDR2 YYDKDF (reference sequence). The whole variable domain, remainder taken from reference TRBV15 and TRBJ1-5, is DAMVIQNPRYQVTQFGKPVTLSCSQTLNHNVMYWYQQKSSQAPKLLFHYYDKDFNNEADTPDNFQSRRPNTSFCFLDIRSPGLGDTAMYLCATSSGGQGNQPQHFGDGTRLSIL.

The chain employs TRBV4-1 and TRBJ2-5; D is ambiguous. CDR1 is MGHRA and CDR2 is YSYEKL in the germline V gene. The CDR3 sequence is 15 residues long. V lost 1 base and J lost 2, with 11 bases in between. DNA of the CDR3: TGCGCCAGCAGCCAAGGTAGCCAAGGACAAGAGACCCAGTACTTC. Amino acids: CASSQGSQGQETQYF.

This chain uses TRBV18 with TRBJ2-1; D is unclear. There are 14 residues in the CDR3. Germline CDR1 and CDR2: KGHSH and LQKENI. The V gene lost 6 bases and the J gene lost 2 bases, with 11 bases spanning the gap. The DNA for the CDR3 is TGTGCCAGCTCCCGCCAAGTCGCCTACAATGAGCAGTTCTTC. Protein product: CASSRQVAYNEQFF. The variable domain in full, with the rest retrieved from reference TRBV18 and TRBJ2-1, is NAGVMQNPRHLVRRRGQEARLRCSPMKGHSHVYWYRQLPEEGLKFMVYLQKENIIDESGMPKERFSAEFPKEGPSILRIQQVVRGDSAAYFCASSRQVAYNEQFFGPGTRLTVL.

This CDR3 reads CASSSQAGGEQYF. For the CDR3, the DNA is TGTGCCAGCAGTTCCCAAGCGGGAGGCGAGCAGTACTTC. The chain links TRBV12-3 or TRBV12-4 to TRBJ2-7; 9 positions agree with TRBD2. J gave up 6 bases and V 4 bases, and 4 bases lay outside the gene matches. There are 13 residues in the CDR3.

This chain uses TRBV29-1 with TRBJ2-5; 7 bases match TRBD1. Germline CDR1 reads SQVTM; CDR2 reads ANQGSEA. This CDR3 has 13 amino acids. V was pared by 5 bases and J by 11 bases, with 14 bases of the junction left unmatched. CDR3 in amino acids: CSVLTGSPYGQYF. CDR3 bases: TGCAGCGTTCTGACAGGGAGCCCCTACGGGCAGTACTTC.

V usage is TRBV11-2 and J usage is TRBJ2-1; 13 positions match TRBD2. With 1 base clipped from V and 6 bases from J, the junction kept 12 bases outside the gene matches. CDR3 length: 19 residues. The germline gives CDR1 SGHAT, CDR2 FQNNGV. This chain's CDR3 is CASSLVQGLAGSGVNEQFF. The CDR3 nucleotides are TGTGCCAGCAGCTTAGTTCAGGGACTAGCGGGGAGTGGCGTCAATGAGCAGTTCTTC.

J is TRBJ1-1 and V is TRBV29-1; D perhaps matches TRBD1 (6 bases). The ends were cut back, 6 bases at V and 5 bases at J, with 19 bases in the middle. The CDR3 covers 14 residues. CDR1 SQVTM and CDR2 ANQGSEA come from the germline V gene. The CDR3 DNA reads TGCAGCGTCATAATCCCAGCAGGGGAGACTGAAGCTTTCTTT. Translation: CSVIIPAGETEAFF.

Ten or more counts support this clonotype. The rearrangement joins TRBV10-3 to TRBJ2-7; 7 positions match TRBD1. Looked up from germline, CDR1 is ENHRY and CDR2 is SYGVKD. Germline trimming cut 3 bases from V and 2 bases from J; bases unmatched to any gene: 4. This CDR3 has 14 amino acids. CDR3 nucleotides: TGTGCCATCAGTGAACCGGGACAGACCTACGAGCAGTACTTC. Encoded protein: CAISEPGQTYEQYF.

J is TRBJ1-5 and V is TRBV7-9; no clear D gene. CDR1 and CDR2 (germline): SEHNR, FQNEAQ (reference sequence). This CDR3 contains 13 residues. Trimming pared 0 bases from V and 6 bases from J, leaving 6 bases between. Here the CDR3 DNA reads TGTGCCAGCAGCTTAGCCTTTAGTCAGCCCCAGCATTTT. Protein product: CASSLAFSQPQHF. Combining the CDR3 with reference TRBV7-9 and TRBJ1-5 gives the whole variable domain DTGVSQNPRHKITKRGQNVTFRCDPISEHNRLYWYRQTLGQGPEFLTYFQNEAQLEKSRLLSDRFSAERPKGSFSTLEIQRTEQGDSAMYLCASSLAFSQPQHFGDGTRLSIL.

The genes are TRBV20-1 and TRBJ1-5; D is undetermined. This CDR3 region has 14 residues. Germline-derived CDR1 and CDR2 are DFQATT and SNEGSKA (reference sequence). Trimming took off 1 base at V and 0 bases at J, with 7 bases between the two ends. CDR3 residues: CSARAPLSNQPQHF. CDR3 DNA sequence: TGCAGTGCTAGAGCGCCACTTAGCAATCAGCCCCAGCATTTT.

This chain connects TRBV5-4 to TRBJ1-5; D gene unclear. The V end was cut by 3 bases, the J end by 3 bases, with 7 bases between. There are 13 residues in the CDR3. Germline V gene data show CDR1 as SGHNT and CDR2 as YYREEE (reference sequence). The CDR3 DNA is TGTGCCAGCAGCTGGGGTTACAATCAGCCCCAGCATTTT. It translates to CASSWGYNQPQHF.

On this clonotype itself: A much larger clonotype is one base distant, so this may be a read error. In DNA, the CDR3 is TGTGCCATCAGTGAGTCCGTTAGGCAGCCCCAGCATTTT. Its translation: CAISESVRQPQHF. The rearrangement uses TRBV10-3 and TRBJ1-5; no definite D call. The CDR3 runs to 13 residues. Germline V gene lookup returns CDR1 ENHRY and CDR2 SYGVKD. V was trimmed by 0 bases and J by 7 bases, leaving 7 bases between them.

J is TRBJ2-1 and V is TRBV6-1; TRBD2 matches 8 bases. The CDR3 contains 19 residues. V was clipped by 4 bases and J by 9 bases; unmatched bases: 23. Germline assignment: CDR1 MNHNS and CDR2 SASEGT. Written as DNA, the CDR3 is TGTGCCAGCAGTGTTCGGCTGGCGGGGGGAATATGGCGAAGCCCTGAGCAGTTCTTC. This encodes CASSVRLAGGIWRSPEQFF.

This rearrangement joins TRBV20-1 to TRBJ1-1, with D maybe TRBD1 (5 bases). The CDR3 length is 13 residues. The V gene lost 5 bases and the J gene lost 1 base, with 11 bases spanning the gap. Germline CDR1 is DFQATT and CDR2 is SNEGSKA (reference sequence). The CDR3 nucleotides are TGCAGTGCTCTAAGCAGGGCGAACACTGAAGCTTTCTTT. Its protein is CSALSRANTEAFF.

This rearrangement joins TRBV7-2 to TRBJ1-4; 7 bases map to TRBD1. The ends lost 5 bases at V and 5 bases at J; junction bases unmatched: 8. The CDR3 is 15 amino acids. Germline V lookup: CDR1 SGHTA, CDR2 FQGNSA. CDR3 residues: CASSPIGTVNEKLFF. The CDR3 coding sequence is TGTGCCAGCAGCCCCATCGGGACAGTGAATGAAAAACTGTTTTTT.

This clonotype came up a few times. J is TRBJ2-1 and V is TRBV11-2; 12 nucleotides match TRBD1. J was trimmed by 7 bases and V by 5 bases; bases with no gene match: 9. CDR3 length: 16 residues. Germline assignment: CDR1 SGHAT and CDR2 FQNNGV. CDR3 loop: CASSPWDRGRANEQFF. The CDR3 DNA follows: TGTGCCAGCAGCCCGTGGGACAGGGGGCGAGCAAATGAGCAGTTCTTC.

In DNA form, the CDR3 reads TGTGCCAGCAGCGCGGGGGCCGGACAGTATGACGAGCAGTACTTC. Its protein is CASSAGAGQYDEQYF. This rearrangement joins TRBV9 to TRBJ2-7; D may be TRBD1 or TRBD2 (6 bases each). CDR3 length equals 15 residues. The V gene's germline CDR1 is SGDLS and CDR2 YYNGEE. The V and J ends lost 3 bases and 5 bases respectively, with 18 bases between them. The complete variable domain, with remaining parts taken from reference TRBV9 and TRBJ2-7, reads DSGVTQTPKHLITATGQRVTLRCSPRSGDLSVYWYQQSLDQGLQFLIQYYNGEERAKGNILERFSAQQFPDLHSELNLSSLELGDSALYFCASSAGAGQYDEQYFGPGTRLTVT.

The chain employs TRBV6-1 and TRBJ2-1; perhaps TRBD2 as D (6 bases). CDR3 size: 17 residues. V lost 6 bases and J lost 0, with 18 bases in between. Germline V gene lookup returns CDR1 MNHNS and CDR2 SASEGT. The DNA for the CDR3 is TGTGCCAGCAGGGAGAACTGGGGACTGGACTCCTACAATGAGCAGTTCTTC. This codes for CASRENWGLDSYNEQFF.

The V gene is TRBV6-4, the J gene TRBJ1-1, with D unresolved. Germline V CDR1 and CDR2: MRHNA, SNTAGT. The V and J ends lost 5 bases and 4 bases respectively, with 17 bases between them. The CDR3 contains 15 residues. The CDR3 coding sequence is TGTGCCAGCAGTTATGAACCTGGCCCGCTCACTGAAGCTTTCTTT. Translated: CASSYEPGPLTEAFF.

In DNA, the CDR3 is TGTGCCACCCAGAGTATGTCCCTGGGGGTGGGAGAAAAACTGTTTTTT. It specifies CATQSMSLGVGEKLFF. The gene calls are TRBV6-6 and TRBJ1-4, with D possibly TRBD1 on 5 matching bases. The V and J ends lost 10 bases and 8 bases respectively, with 26 bases between them. This CDR3 spans 16 amino acids. The germline CDR1 and CDR2 sequences are MNHNY and SVGAGI (reference sequence).

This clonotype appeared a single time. The CDR3 region has the DNA TGTGCCAGCAGCCCAGAGGCAGGGAGGATTGGCTACACCTTC. This sequence encodes CASSPEAGRIGYTF. This sequence joins TRBV9 and TRBJ1-2, with D maybe TRBD1 (5 bases). The CDR3 spans 14 residues. The germline V gene has CDR1 SGDLS and CDR2 YYNGEE. The V gene lost 4 bases and the J gene lost 7 bases, with 17 bases spanning the gap. Full variable domain (remainder filled in from reference TRBV9 and TRBJ1-2): DSGVTQTPKHLITATGQRVTLRCSPRSGDLSVYWYQQSLDQGLQFLIQYYNGEERAKGNILERFSAQQFPDLHSELNLSSLELGDSALYFCASSPEAGRIGYTFGSGTRLTVV.

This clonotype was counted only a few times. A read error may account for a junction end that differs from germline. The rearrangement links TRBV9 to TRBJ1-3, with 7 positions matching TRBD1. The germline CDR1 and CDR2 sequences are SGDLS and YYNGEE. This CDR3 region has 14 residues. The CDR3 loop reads CAGSDGTVGNTRYF. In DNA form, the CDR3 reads TGTGCCGGCAGCGACGGGACAGTTGGAAACACCAGATATTTT.

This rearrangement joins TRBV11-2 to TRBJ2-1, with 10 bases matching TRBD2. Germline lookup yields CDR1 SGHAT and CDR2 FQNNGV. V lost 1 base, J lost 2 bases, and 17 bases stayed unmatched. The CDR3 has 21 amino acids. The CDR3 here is CASSLVKRERGGVNPYNEQFF. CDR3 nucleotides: TGTGCCAGCAGCTTAGTAAAAAGGGAGCGGGGGGGCGTAAACCCCTACAATGAGCAGTTCTTC.

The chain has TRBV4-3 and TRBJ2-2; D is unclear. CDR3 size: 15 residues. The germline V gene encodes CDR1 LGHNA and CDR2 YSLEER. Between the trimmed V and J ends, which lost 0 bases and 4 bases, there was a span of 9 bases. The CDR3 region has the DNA TGCGCCAGCAGCCAAGATCTCCCGGGCACCGGGGAGCTGTTTTTT. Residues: CASSQDLPGTGELFF.

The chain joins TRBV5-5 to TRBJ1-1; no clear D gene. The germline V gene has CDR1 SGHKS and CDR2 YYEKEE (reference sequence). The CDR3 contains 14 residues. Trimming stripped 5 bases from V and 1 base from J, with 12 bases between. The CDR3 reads CASRSTLSNTEAFF. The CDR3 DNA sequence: TGTGCCAGCAGATCGACACTCTCGAACACTGAAGCTTTCTTT.